Listed here are 14 T cell receptor beta chains from one sample, sequenced in a study of molecular identifiers for immune sequencing clone quantification. A single record per CDR3 protein comes from TCRdb applying MiXCR to the PCR reads. The sample records around 470,000 distinct CDR3 sequences, about 25% being singletons. Sample: naive CD8+ T cells from blood, with Jurkat cell RNA spiked in. Noted subset: FACS-sorted CD8+CD4-CCR7+CD45RA+ naive T cells. The receptors stem from a human donor in good health. Some libraries in this study had Jurkat cell RNA spiked in.

Note on this clonotype: This could be a read error, since a much larger clone is one nucleotide away. Because it lacks the conserved phenylalanine or tryptophan at the end, this CDR3 is likely a read error. The V gene is TRBV4-3, the J gene TRBJ2-7; 9 bases agree with TRBD2. The CDR3 runs to 17 residues. The V segment lost 1 base and the J segment 2 bases; nucleotides outside the gene matches: 9. Germline loops: CDR1 LGHNA, CDR2 YSLEER. Written as DNA, the CDR3 is TGCGCCAGCAGCCAAGGACTAGCGGACGGCCGGCCCTACGAGCAGTACCTC. Encoded protein: CASSQGLADGRPYEQYL.

This chain links TRBV5-1 with TRBJ2-2; possible D gene TRBD1, 6 bases. From germline, CDR1 is SGHRS and CDR2 YFSETQ. The CDR3 is 16 residues long. Trimming removed 5 bases at V and 1 base at J, with 15 bases between. For the CDR3, the DNA is TGCGCCAGCAGTGCAACAGGGACACAGAACACCGGGGAGCTGTTTTTT. It translates to CASSATGTQNTGELFF.

Regarding this clonotype: No conserved phenylalanine or tryptophan ends this CDR3, so it is likely a read error. The CDR3 region is CASSFEFLGVPGTDTQYS. CDR3 DNA: TGCGCCAGCAGCTTTGAGTTTCTGGGGGTTCCGGGCACAGATACGCAGTATTCT. This rearrangement joins TRBV5-1 to TRBJ2-3, with D perhaps being TRBD1 or TRBD2 (5 bases each). This CDR3 has 18 amino acids. Germline CDR1 is SGHRS and CDR2 is YFSETQ. V lost 2 bases, J lost 1 base, and 20 bases lay in between.

This clonotype came up many times. The V and J genes are TRBV29-1 and TRBJ2-1; 9 bases map to TRBD1. Per the germline V gene, CDR1 is SQVTM and CDR2 is ANQGSEA. J lost 7 bases, V lost 6 bases, and 13 bases had no gene match. The CDR3 spans 15 residues. The chain's CDR3 is CSVGKGQGVGNEQFF. The CDR3 region has the DNA TGCAGCGTGGGTAAGGGACAGGGAGTTGGAAATGAGCAGTTCTTC.

The chain is built from TRBV7-2 and TRBJ1-5; D is ambiguous. The length of the CDR3 is 15 residues. The germline CDR1 and CDR2 sequences are SGHTA and FQGNSA. Trimming took off 4 bases at V and 0 bases at J, with 10 bases between the two ends. The CDR3 loop reads CASSSHGVSNQPQHF. CDR3 coding DNA: TGTGCCAGCAGCTCCCACGGCGTTAGCAATCAGCCCCAGCATTTT.

The J gene is TRBJ2-7, the V gene TRBV30; D remains unclear. Germline V gene data show CDR1 as GTSNPN and CDR2 as SVGIG (reference sequence). V was shortened by 2 bases and J by 1 base, with 9 bases between the two germline ends. This CDR3 has 13 amino acids. DNA for the CDR3: TGTGCCTGGAGTATGACTCCTTCCTACGAGCAGTACTTC. This sequence encodes CAWSMTPSYEQYF.

This clonotype was detected once. The V and J genes are TRBV3-1 and TRBJ2-2; 14 nucleotides align to TRBD2. J gave up 3 bases and V 3 bases, and 9 bases lay outside the gene matches. The CDR3 runs to 19 residues. Germline V gene lookup returns CDR1 LGHDT and CDR2 YNNKEL (reference sequence). The CDR3 spells CASSQVWTSGRKDTGELFF. CDR3 nucleotides: TGTGCCAGCAGCCAGGTCTGGACTAGCGGGAGGAAAGACACCGGGGAGCTGTTTTTT.

This clonotype was seen more than once but under ten times. The chain links TRBV12-3 or TRBV12-4 to TRBJ2-7; a weak D match, TRBD1 (6 bases). This CDR3 comprises 13 residues. Trimming left V 3 bases short and J 6 bases short, with 12 bases between. CDR3: CASSLALGGEQYF. Written as DNA, the CDR3 is TGTGCCAGCAGTTTGGCATTAGGGGGCGAGCAGTACTTC.

About this clonotype itself: Just one base apart from a much larger clone, this may be a read error. V and J are TRBV4-3 and TRBJ2-7; 10 bases fit TRBD2. The CDR3 runs 15 residues. Looked up from germline, CDR1 is LGHNA and CDR2 is YSLEER. CDR3 region: CASRQDTSGNYEQYF. The DNA of the CDR3 is TGCGCCAGCCGCCAAGATACTAGCGGGAACTACGAGCAGTACTTC.

There are a few counts of this clonotype. V is TRBV6-2 or TRBV6-3 and J is TRBJ1-1; no definite D call. The germline V and J ends were trimmed by 0 bases and 1 base, with 12 bases remaining between them. Germline V gene lookup returns CDR1 MNHEY and CDR2 SVGEGT. This CDR3 region has 16 residues. CDR3 DNA sequence: TGTGCCAGCAGTTACTCCGAAACGGCTGAGAACACTGAAGCTTTCTTT. This translates into CASSYSETAENTEAFF.

This clonotype appeared many times. J is TRBJ2-2 and V is TRBV7-9; 7 positions agree with TRBD2. The V and J ends lost 5 bases and 5 bases, in that order; junction bases with no gene match: 11. This CDR3 spans 16 amino acids. Germline values: CDR1 SEHNR, CDR2 FQNEAQ (reference sequence). The CDR3 DNA follows: TGTGCCAGCAGCAACCGGGACTACAGCCCAACCGGGGAGCTGTTTTTT. Translation gives CASSNRDYSPTGELFF.

Notes on this clonotype: This clone may be a read error of a much larger clone one base away. The genes are TRBV6-5 and TRBJ1-1, with D perhaps TRBD1 (5 bases). Looked up from germline, CDR1 is MNHEY and CDR2 is SVGAGI. CDR3 length equals 15 residues. The DNA of the CDR3 is TGTGCCAGCAGTTCAGAACAGGCAATGAACATTGAAGCTTTCTTT. This gives the protein CASSSEQAMNIEAFF.

This clonotype appeared a few times. The CDR3 DNA reads as TGTGCCAGCAGCTTATTTCCACGGACCGAAACCATGAACACTGAAGCTTTCTTT. This sequence encodes CASSLFPRTETMNTEAFF. The chain joins TRBV11-2 to TRBJ1-1; D not resolved. V lost 2 bases and J lost 0, with 19 bases in between. The length of the CDR3 is 18 residues. Germline CDR1 and CDR2: SGHAT and FQNNGV.

This clonotype was detected a few times. The chain uses TRBV4-3 and TRBJ2-7; D call uncertain. The germline V and J ends were trimmed by 0 bases and 5 bases, with 17 bases remaining between them. There are 16 residues in the CDR3. The germline CDR1 and CDR2 sequences are LGHNA and YSLEER. The CDR3 region has the DNA TGCGCCAGCAGCCAAGACACCCGGCAGGTTGCGAACGAGCAGTACTTC. This translates into CASSQDTRQVANEQYF.